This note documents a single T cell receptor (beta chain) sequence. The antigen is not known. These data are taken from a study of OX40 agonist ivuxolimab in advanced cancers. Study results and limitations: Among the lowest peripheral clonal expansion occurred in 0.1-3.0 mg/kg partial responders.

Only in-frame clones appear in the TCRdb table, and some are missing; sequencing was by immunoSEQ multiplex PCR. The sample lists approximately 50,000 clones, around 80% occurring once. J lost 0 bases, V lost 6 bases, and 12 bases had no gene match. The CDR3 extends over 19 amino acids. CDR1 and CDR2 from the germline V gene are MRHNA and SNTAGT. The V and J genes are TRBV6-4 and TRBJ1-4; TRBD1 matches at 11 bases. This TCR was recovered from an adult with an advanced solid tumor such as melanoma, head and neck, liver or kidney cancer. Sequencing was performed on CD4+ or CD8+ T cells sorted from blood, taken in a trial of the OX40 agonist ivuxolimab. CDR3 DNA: TGTGCCAGCAGGATTCCGGGACAGGGGGACCCTGCAACTAATGAAAAACTGTTTTTT. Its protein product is CASRIPGQGDPATNEKLFF.